These 12 T cell receptor beta chains were sequenced from one sample in a study of blood T cells in healthy people across ages. The second PCR ran about 6 to 12 cycles with a sample-barcoded 5' primer and J-beta primers. A single record per CDR3 protein comes from TCRdb applying MiXCR to the 5' RACE reads. Counted here are fewer than 1,200,000 distinct CDR3 sequences, around 27% occurring once; the ten biggest clones make up around 0.7%. This sample was also put to use in a study of T cells of mothers and their children.

The sequenced sample consisted of blood. These receptors all come from a girl aged 2 to 9 in good health.

The chain has TRBV6-6 and TRBJ1-5, with 8 bases fitting TRBD1. Germline V lookup: CDR1 MNHNY, CDR2 SVGAGI (reference sequence). J gave up 7 bases and V 4 bases, and 6 bases lay outside the gene matches. The CDR3 is made up of 14 amino acids. CDR3 loop: CASSWTGTSQPQHF. In DNA, the CDR3 is TGTGCCAGCAGTTGGACAGGGACTAGCCAGCCCCAGCATTTT.

The rearrangement joins TRBV5-1 to TRBJ2-7; TRBD1 might be the D (6 bases). The V gene lost 7 bases and the J gene lost 2 bases, with 13 bases spanning the gap. Germline values: CDR1 SGHRS, CDR2 YFSETQ. The CDR3 covers 13 residues. DNA for the CDR3: TGCGCCAGCGCCCCCAGGGGTACCTACGAGCAGTACTTC. This encodes CASAPRGTYEQYF.

This clonotype was seen more than once but under ten times. V gene TRBV6-5 combines with J gene TRBJ2-5; TRBD2 is a possible D gene (6 bases). CDR3 length: 13 residues. The germline CDR1 and CDR2 sequences are MNHEY and SVGAGI. Trimming took 6 bases from V and 9 from J, leaving 17 bases between them. The CDR3 loop reads CASRDRAPGAQYF. In DNA, the CDR3 is TGTGCCAGCAGAGACCGGGCCCCGGGGGCCCAGTACTTC.

The V gene is TRBV29-1, the J gene TRBJ2-1; 7 nucleotides match TRBD2. With 7 bases clipped from V and 5 bases from J, the junction kept 5 bases outside the gene matches. The CDR3 is 12 residues long. Germline CDR1 is SQVTM and CDR2 is ANQGSEA. The DNA for the CDR3 is TGCAGCGCGGCTAGCGGCAACAATGAGCAGTTCTTC. Translating it yields CSAASGNNEQFF.

The chain uses TRBV20-1 and TRBJ1-2; D is unclear. The CDR3 runs 13 residues. V shed 2 bases and J shed 3 bases, with 10 bases lying between them. Germline V gene data show CDR1 as DFQATT and CDR2 as SNEGSKA (reference sequence). CDR3 loop: CSARSPVDYGYTF. For the CDR3, the DNA is TGCAGTGCTAGAAGTCCAGTGGACTATGGCTACACCTTC.

This chain links TRBV5-1 with TRBJ2-3; weak D call: TRBD2 (6 bases). V shed 2 bases and J shed 2 bases, with 15 bases lying between them. The CDR3 consists of 16 residues. Per germline, CDR1 SGHRS and CDR2 YFSETQ. The CDR3 here is CASSLTTSTITDTQYF. In DNA, the CDR3 is TGCGCCAGCAGCTTAACAACTAGCACCATCACAGATACGCAGTATTTT.

V usage is TRBV6-5 and J usage is TRBJ2-1, with 11 bases fitting TRBD2. CDR1 is MNHEY, CDR2 SVGAGI, per germline. J lost 4 bases, V lost 4 bases, and 9 bases had no gene match. The CDR3 covers 17 residues. In nucleotides, the CDR3 is TGTGCCAGCAGTTCAAGCTCTAGCGGGGGGCTTTACAATGAGCAGTTCTTC. This sequence encodes CASSSSSSGGLYNEQFF.

This chain joins TRBV7-9 and TRBJ1-1; D may be TRBD1 (5 bases). V lost 1 base to trimming and J lost 7 bases, with 13 bases between them. The CDR3 contains 14 residues. CDR1 and CDR2 from the germline V gene are SEHNR and FQNEAQ (reference sequence). This CDR3 reads CASSLVSGEGEAFF. The DNA of the CDR3 is TGTGCCAGCAGCTTAGTTTCGGGGGAAGGTGAAGCTTTCTTT.

This clonotype was counted a few times. The chain has TRBV29-1 and TRBJ2-1; D remains ambiguous. CDR3 length equals 12 residues. Germline lookup yields CDR1 SQVTM and CDR2 ANQGSEA. Trimming removed 1 base from V and 8 bases from J, with 9 bases in between. CDR3 DNA: TGCAGCGTTGAAGGGATTCTCTATGAGCAGTTCTTC. This sequence encodes CSVEGILYEQFF.

This clonotype came up many times. The V call is TRBV7-2, the J call TRBJ2-7; D perhaps matches TRBD2 (5 bases). The CDR3 totals 14 residues. Germline V gene lookup returns CDR1 SGHTA and CDR2 FQGNSA. V lost 6 bases and J 2 bases, leaving 14 bases between the germline ends. The DNA for the CDR3 is TGTGCCAGCAGAAGCACCGGGAACCCCTACGAGCAGTACTTC. Protein: CASRSTGNPYEQYF.

This sequence joins TRBV29-1 and TRBJ2-2, with 8 positions matching TRBD1. CDR1 and CDR2 from the germline V gene are SQVTM and ANQGSEA. V lost 4 bases and J lost 2; bases outside the gene matches: 3. The CDR3 contains 14 residues. The CDR3 loop is CSVAGGFNTGELFF. The CDR3 DNA reads TGCAGCGTTGCAGGGGGCTTTAACACCGGGGAGCTGTTTTTT.

CDR3 amino acids: CASSGGGSNFKDLHF. For the CDR3, the DNA is TGTGCCAGCAGTGGGGGAGGATCTAATTTTAAGGACCTCCACTTT. This chain links TRBV9 with TRBJ1-6; the D gene is possibly TRBD1 (5 bases). The CDR3 covers 15 residues. Per the germline V gene, CDR1 is SGDLS and CDR2 is YYNGEE. The V and J ends lost 5 bases and 15 bases respectively, with 24 bases between them.